The 32 T cell receptor beta chains below were found in one sample sequenced in a study of shared clonotypes between healthy human individuals. Assay: immunoSEQ multiplex PCR; the TCRdb copy retains only in-frame clones and omits some. The sample contains some 2,000,000 clones, approximately 95% of which appear only once. Positive CCR7 selection of CD45RO-negative cells yielded the naive CD8 cells, and terminally differentiated effector memory CD45RA+ cells were excluded. The sample consisted of naive CD8+ T cells sorted from blood. These receptors were taken from a man between 18 and 29 years old in good health.

In regard to this clone: Other nucleotide sequences from this sample produce the same CDR3. This rearrangement joins TRBV30 to TRBJ2-3; 10 bases fit TRBD2. Per germline, CDR1 GTSNPN and CDR2 SVGIG (reference sequence). CDR3 length equals 15 residues. The J segment lost 1 base and the V segment lost 0 bases, leaving 1 base of the junction unmatched. CDR3 in DNA: TGTGCCTGGAGTGTCGGGACTAGCGGCACAGATACGCAGTATTTT. Amino acid sequence: CAWSVGTSGTDTQYF.

Notes on this clone: Other DNA sequences in this specimen translate into the identical CDR3. This rearrangement joins TRBV4-3 to TRBJ2-7; no reliable D call. This CDR3 is 13 amino acids long. The germline V gene encodes CDR1 LGHNA and CDR2 YSLEER. The ends were cut back, 2 bases at V and 1 base at J, with 6 bases in the middle. The CDR3 region is CASSQTVSYEQYF. The CDR3, as DNA: TGCGCCAGCAGCCAAACGGTTTCCTACGAGCAGTACTTC.

The chain uses TRBV27 and TRBJ2-7, with D perhaps TRBD1 or TRBD2 (5 bases each). The germline V gene has CDR1 MNHEY and CDR2 SMNVEV (reference sequence). Trimming cost V 1 base and J 3 bases, with 13 bases left between them. The CDR3 runs to 15 residues. CDR3 in amino acids: CASSLYAGAGYEQYF. The CDR3 DNA reads as TGTGCCAGCAGTTTATATGCTGGGGCGGGCTACGAGCAGTACTTC.

The chain is built from TRBV11-2 and TRBJ2-1; TRBD2 might be the D (6 bases). The CDR3 runs to 14 residues. The V gene's germline CDR1 is SGHAT and CDR2 FQNNGV. Trimming removed 0 bases at V and 12 bases at J, with 15 bases between. The chain's CDR3 is CASSLEETQAGQFF. In nucleotides, the CDR3 is TGTGCCAGCAGCTTAGAGGAGACTCAAGCGGGGCAGTTCTTC.

The V call is TRBV9, the J call TRBJ2-7; the D gene is possibly TRBD2 (6 bases). V lost 0 bases, J lost 3 bases, and 16 bases lay in between. CDR3 length equals 16 residues. CDR1 SGDLS and CDR2 YYNGEE come from the germline V gene. In DNA, the CDR3 is TGTGCCAGCAGCGTAGGCGAACCAGGACTAAACTACGAGCAGTACTTC. This gives the protein CASSVGEPGLNYEQYF.

Only one count was recorded for this clone. The rearrangement joins TRBV4-3 to TRBJ2-2; 7 bases map to TRBD2. Germline trimming cut 6 bases from V and 4 bases from J; bases unmatched to any gene: 14. Germline values: CDR1 LGHNA, CDR2 YSLEER. The CDR3 extends over 17 amino acids. CDR3 loop: CASSPDPGLFRTGELFF. The DNA of the CDR3 is TGCGCCAGCAGTCCGGACCCGGGACTATTTCGCACCGGGGAGCTGTTTTTT.

The chain employs TRBV4-3 and TRBJ2-7, with D unclear. Germline CDR1 is LGHNA and CDR2 is YSLEER. V was cut by 1 base and J by 2 bases, with 6 bases left in between. The CDR3 has 13 amino acids. CDR3 nucleotide sequence: TGCGCCAGCAGCCAAGCCCTCCCCTACGAGCAGTACTTC. This gives the protein CASSQALPYEQYF.

The CDR3 DNA reads TGTGCCAGCAGCCCGACAGGGGCCACAGATACGCAGTATTTT. This encodes CASSPTGATDTQYF. The chain employs TRBV4-2 and TRBJ2-3, with TRBD1 matching 8 bases. This CDR3 contains 14 residues. V gave up 4 bases and J gave up 2 bases; unmatched junction bases: 2. The germline V gene encodes CDR1 LGHNA and CDR2 YNFKEQ.

V usage is TRBV27 and J usage is TRBJ2-7; 8 nucleotides line up with TRBD2. This CDR3 comprises 20 residues. The junction had 22 bases not matched to a gene; V was cut back by 2 bases and J by 4 bases. CDR1 and CDR2 (germline): MNHEY, SMNVEV (reference sequence). The CDR3 DNA is TGTGCCAGCAGTTTAGGAAGCGGGAGCGATCTACGATCCCCCTATTACGAGCAGTACTTC. Translated, it gives CASSLGSGSDLRSPYYEQYF.

The rearrangement uses TRBV4-1 and TRBJ1-4; 9 bases align to TRBD1. Germline V gene sequence: CDR1 MGHRA, CDR2 YSYEKL. V shed 4 bases and J 6 bases; nucleotides not matched to a gene: 12. CDR3 length: 17 residues. This CDR3 is CASSPVPGQGDDEKLFF. DNA for the CDR3: TGCGCCAGCAGCCCCGTCCCGGGACAGGGTGATGATGAAAAACTGTTTTTT.

This sequence joins TRBV2 and TRBJ1-2; the D is unclear. Germline V CDR1 and CDR2: SNHLY, FYNNEI. V lost 4 bases and J 8 bases, leaving 14 bases between the germline ends. This CDR3 comprises 13 residues. Here the CDR3 reads CASSASGSVGYTF. CDR3 nucleotide sequence: TGTGCCAGCAGTGCTTCGGGATCGGTAGGCTACACCTTC.

V usage is TRBV5-6 and J usage is TRBJ1-5; D is uncertain. CDR1 SGHDT and CDR2 YYEEEE come from the germline V gene. CDR3 length equals 14 residues. V lost 0 bases and J 1 base, leaving 5 bases between the germline ends. CDR3 nucleotide sequence: TGTGCCAGCAGCTTGGAACAGAGCAATCAGCCCCAGCATTTT. Translating it yields CASSLEQSNQPQHF.

The chain carries TRBV4-3 and TRBJ2-7; the match to TRBD1 covers 9 bases. Losses at the gene ends were 0 bases for V and 6 bases for J; bases not matched to a gene: 9. The CDR3 is made up of 16 amino acids. Germline CDR1 is LGHNA and CDR2 is YSLEER. The CDR3 loop reads CASSQEGEGQGSEQYF. The CDR3 DNA reads as TGCGCCAGCAGCCAAGAAGGCGAAGGACAGGGGAGCGAGCAGTACTTC.

V is TRBV9 and J is TRBJ2-3; D is possibly TRBD1 (6 bases). V lost 7 bases and J lost 2, with 17 bases in between. This CDR3 has 15 residues. In germline, CDR1 is SGDLS, CDR2 YYNGEE. CDR3 in amino acids: CASASSQGTTDTQYF. The CDR3 DNA reads TGTGCCAGCGCTTCGTCACAGGGAACCACAGATACGCAGTATTTT. The full variable domain, rest sourced from reference TRBV9 and TRBJ2-3, is DSGVTQTPKHLITATGQRVTLRCSPRSGDLSVYWYQQSLDQGLQFLIQYYNGEERAKGNILERFSAQQFPDLHSELNLSSLELGDSALYFCASASSQGTTDTQYFGPGTRLTVL.

The chain employs TRBV7-9 and TRBJ2-5; D is unresolved. Trimming took off 4 bases at V and 7 bases at J, with 16 bases between the two ends. This CDR3 region has 14 residues. Germline CDR1 and CDR2: SEHNR and FQNEAQ (reference sequence). The CDR3: CASSSPDDPGTQYF. As DNA, the CDR3 is TGTGCCAGCAGCTCCCCCGACGATCCGGGGACCCAGTACTTC.

The chain combines TRBV9 with TRBJ2-7; D might be TRBD1 (5 bases). This CDR3 is built from 14 residues. V was shortened by 0 bases and J by 5 bases, with 12 bases between the two germline ends. The V gene's germline CDR1 is SGDLS and CDR2 YYNGEE. The CDR3 coding sequence is TGTGCCAGCAGCGTAGGGGCAGGGAACCACGAGCAGTACTTC. Protein sequence: CASSVGAGNHEQYF. Variable domain in full (rest from reference TRBV9 and TRBJ2-7): DSGVTQTPKHLITATGQRVTLRCSPRSGDLSVYWYQQSLDQGLQFLIQYYNGEERAKGNILERFSAQQFPDLHSELNLSSLELGDSALYFCASSVGAGNHEQYFGPGTRLTVT.

This rearrangement joins TRBV29-1 to TRBJ2-1; 7 nucleotides agree with TRBD1. Germline assignment: CDR1 SQVTM and CDR2 ANQGSEA. The CDR3 is made up of 15 amino acids. Trimming cost V 5 bases and J 7 bases; bases outside gene matches: 14. The CDR3 nucleotides are TGCAGCGTTCCCGACCCAAGAACAGGGGAGAATGAGCAGTTCTTC. Translation: CSVPDPRTGENEQFF.

V and J are TRBV7-9 and TRBJ2-1; possibly TRBD2 for D (5 bases). Trimming stripped 7 bases from V and 4 bases from J, with 17 bases between. Per the germline V gene, CDR1 is SEHNR and CDR2 is FQNEAQ (reference sequence). The CDR3 is 15 residues long. CDR3 amino acids: CASTASGVGYNEQFF. CDR3 in DNA: TGTGCCAGCACCGCCTCCGGGGTAGGGTACAATGAGCAGTTCTTC.

V and J are TRBV27 and TRBJ2-2, with D unclear. Deletions cut 3 bases from V and 3 bases from J, with 5 bases between. This CDR3 is 13 amino acids long. CDR1 is MNHEY and CDR2 is SMNVEV in the germline V gene (reference sequence). The CDR3 bases are TGTGCCAGCAGTTTGGCCCACACCGGGGAGCTGTTTTTT. The encoded protein is CASSLAHTGELFF.

The chain links TRBV29-1 to TRBJ2-7, with D perhaps TRBD1 or TRBD2 (5 bases each). Per germline, CDR1 SQVTM and CDR2 ANQGSEA. The CDR3 consists of 12 residues. Trimming shortened V by 6 bases and J by 1 base, and 10 bases separated the two germline ends. The CDR3: CSVGAPSYEQYF. For the CDR3, the DNA is TGCAGCGTCGGGGCGCCTTCCTACGAGCAGTACTTC.

This sequence joins TRBV15 and TRBJ1-5, with 9 bases aligning to TRBD1. The CDR3 is 18 residues long. With V trimmed by 5 bases and J by 1 base, 12 bases remained unmatched. Germline V gives CDR1 LNHNV, CDR2 YYDKDF (reference sequence). CDR3 in DNA: TGTGCCACCAGCTCTAGTCCCGGGACAGGGTTGAGCAATCAGCCCCAGCATTTT. Translation: CATSSSPGTGLSNQPQHF.

A few counts support this clone. Other DNA sequences from this sample encode an identical CDR3 as well. This chain joins TRBV2 and TRBJ2-5, with D possibly called TRBD1 or TRBD2 (5 bases each). Germline V gene data show CDR1 as SNHLY and CDR2 as FYNNEI. The V gene lost 4 bases and the J gene lost 5 bases, with 5 bases spanning the gap. The CDR3 runs 11 residues. The CDR3 coding sequence is TGTGCCAGCAGTGGGGGGGAGACCCAGTACTTC. Translating it yields CASSGGETQYF. Looking up the rest from reference TRBV2 and TRBJ2-5 gives the full variable domain: EPEVTQTPSHQVTQMGQEVILRCVPISNHLYFYWYRQILGQKVEFLVSFYNNEISEKSEIFDDQFSVERPDGSNFTLKIRSTKLEDSAMYFCASSGGETQYFGPGTRLLVL.

The V and J genes are TRBV30 and TRBJ1-1; no reliable D call. V lost 0 bases, J lost 3 bases, and 14 bases lay in between. This CDR3 contains 15 residues. Per the germline V gene, CDR1 is GTSNPN and CDR2 is SVGIG (reference sequence). DNA for the CDR3: TGTGCCTGGAGTGTACTAGACCCTGGGGACACTGAAGCTTTCTTT. Encoded protein: CAWSVLDPGDTEAFF.

The genes are TRBV25-1 and TRBJ2-5; D is uncertain. V lost 9 bases, J lost 5 bases, and 13 bases lay in between. In germline, CDR1 is MGHDK, CDR2 SYGVNS. The CDR3 is 12 residues long. DNA of the CDR3: TGTGCCAGTGGCCAGGTCGGGGAGACCCAGTACTTC. The encoded protein is CASGQVGETQYF.

The rearrangement uses TRBV4-3 and TRBJ2-7, with a tentative D call TRBD2 (6 bases). From germline, CDR1 is LGHNA and CDR2 YSLEER. The CDR3 contains 16 residues. V was shortened by 0 bases and J by 4 bases, with 16 bases between the two germline ends. The CDR3 DNA reads as TGCGCCAGCAGCCAAGATCTCGAGGAGGGCCGATACGAGCAGTACTTC. Protein sequence: CASSQDLEEGRYEQYF.

A word on this clone: This CDR3 is also generated by other DNA sequences in the sample. The chain uses TRBV6-1 and TRBJ1-1; 8 nucleotides align to TRBD1. This CDR3 has 14 amino acids. Germline V CDR1 and CDR2: MNHNS, SASEGT. V shed 4 bases and J 4 bases; nucleotides not matched to a gene: 5. CDR3 protein: CASSGPGGGTEAFF. Here the CDR3 DNA reads TGTGCCAGCAGTGGGCCAGGGGGCGGCACTGAAGCTTTCTTT.

The V gene is TRBV4-1, the J gene TRBJ2-3; D tentatively reads TRBD1 or TRBD2 (5 bases each). Germline V lookup: CDR1 MGHRA, CDR2 YSYEKL. CDR3 length: 16 residues. V was clipped by 0 bases and J by 1 base, with 11 bases between them. The CDR3 loop reads CASSQDPGGGTDTQYF. The CDR3 DNA follows: TGCGCCAGCAGCCAAGATCCTGGGGGTGGCACAGATACGCAGTATTTT.

The V gene is TRBV13, the J gene TRBJ2-7, with unresolved D. The germline V and J ends were trimmed by 4 bases and 7 bases, with 11 bases remaining between them. Per germline, CDR1 PRHDT and CDR2 FYEKMQ (reference sequence). The CDR3 totals 12 residues. The DNA of the CDR3 is TGTGCCAGCAGCTCCGGCCGGTTGGAGCAGTACTTC. It yields the protein CASSSGRLEQYF.

This sequence joins TRBV19 and TRBJ2-3; perhaps TRBD2 as D (5 bases). From germline, CDR1 is LNHDA and CDR2 SQIVND (reference sequence). The CDR3 runs 13 residues. V lost 5 bases and J 0 bases, leaving 6 bases between the germline ends. As DNA, the CDR3 is TGTGCCAGTAGTGGACTGAGCACAGATACGCAGTATTTT. Its translation: CASSGLSTDTQYF.

The V call is TRBV9, the J call TRBJ2-3; D remains ambiguous. From germline, CDR1 is SGDLS and CDR2 YYNGEE. V was cut by 1 base and J by 6 bases, with 9 bases left in between. The CDR3 is made up of 13 amino acids. For the CDR3, the DNA is TGTGCCAGCAGCGTACACCAAGTTGATACGCAGTATTTT. This translates into CASSVHQVDTQYF.

The V call is TRBV7-3, the J call TRBJ2-7; D not certain. Germline V gene data show CDR1 as SGHTA and CDR2 as FQGTGA. The CDR3 is 15 residues long. Trimming pared 1 base from V and 4 bases from J, leaving 14 bases between. CDR3 residues: CASSLNDGEGYEQYF. In DNA, the CDR3 is TGTGCCAGCAGCTTAAATGACGGAGAAGGGTACGAGCAGTACTTC.

The rearrangement joins TRBV28 to TRBJ1-2, with D possibly matching TRBD1 (5 bases). The CDR3 is made up of 16 amino acids. Germline V gene lookup returns CDR1 MDHEN and CDR2 SYDVKM. The V end was cut by 5 bases, the J end by 0 bases, with 16 bases between. DNA for the CDR3: TGTGCCAGCAGTCCCCGTTCCGGGGGGTCTAACTATGGCTACACCTTC. It specifies CASSPRSGGSNYGYTF.